This T cell receptor (beta chain) was captured in a study of T cells in Graves' hyperthyroidism and ophthalmopathy. V was trimmed by 5 bases and J by 4 bases, leaving 8 bases between them. CDR3 length equals 13 residues. CDR1 is LNHDA, CDR2 SQIVND, per germline (reference sequence). The source material, RNA transcripts, was used to amplify TCR beta CDR3 regions. Researchers ran a first-round RT-PCR on the TCR CDR3 using the HTBI primer set. TCRdb recomputed calls from the multiplex PCR reads with MiXCR, one row per CDR3 protein. The sample holds over 400,000 distinct CDR3 sequences; about 20% are singletons and the top ten take under 55%.

The chain combines TRBV19 with TRBJ2-2; possible D gene TRBD2, 5 bases. The specimen sequenced was blood. This TCR came from a woman between 65 and 79 years old with Graves' ophthalmopathy. CDR3 DNA sequence: TGTGCCAGTAGTGGACGGGGCACCGGGGAGCTGTTTTTT. Its protein product is CASSGRGTGELFF.